This T cell receptor beta chain comes out of a study of blood T cell repertoires in COVID-19. Study in general: Acute and convalescent COVID-19 samples came from the United States, Italy and Spain.

In germline, CDR1 is KGHSH, CDR2 LQKENI. After removal of 3 bases from V and 6 bases from J, the junction contained 10 bases not matched to a gene. This CDR3 comprises 18 residues. In the authors' methods: From reference gene primer amplification, estimates of nucleated cell counts were derived. Generated by immunoSEQ multiplex PCR, the TCRdb table keeps only in-frame clones and is missing some. V and J calls and clone size come straight from that table; D and trimming were deduced from the DNA. The profile shows about 110,000 clones, 80% to 90% of them singletons. The sample was peripheral blood. This chain uses TRBV18 with TRBJ2-1; the match to TRBD2 covers 14 bases. The source of this sequence is a woman over 75 with active or convalescent COVID-19. In DNA, the CDR3 is TGTGCCAGCTCACCTGACCCGGGACTAGCGGGAGTGGTCAATGAGCAGTTCTTC. Protein product: CASSPDPGLAGVVNEQFF.